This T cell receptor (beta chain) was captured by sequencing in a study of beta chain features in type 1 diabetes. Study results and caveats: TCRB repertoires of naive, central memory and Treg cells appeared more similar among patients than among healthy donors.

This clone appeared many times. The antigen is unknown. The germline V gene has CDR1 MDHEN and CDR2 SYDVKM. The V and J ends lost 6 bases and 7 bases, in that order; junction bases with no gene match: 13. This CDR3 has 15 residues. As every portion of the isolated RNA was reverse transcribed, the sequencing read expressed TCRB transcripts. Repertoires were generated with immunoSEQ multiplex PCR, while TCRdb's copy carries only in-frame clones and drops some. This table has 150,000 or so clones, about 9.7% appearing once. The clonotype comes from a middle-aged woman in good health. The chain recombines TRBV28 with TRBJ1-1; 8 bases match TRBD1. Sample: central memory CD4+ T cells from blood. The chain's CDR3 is CASREPGRGTGEAFF. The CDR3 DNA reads TGTGCCAGCAGGGAACCGGGACGGGGGACAGGTGAAGCTTTCTTT.